The entry below describes one T cell receptor (beta chain). This specimen belongs to a study of control samples from healthy donors and cancer patients. The CDR3 loop spans 14 amino acids. V was pared by 2 bases and J by 3 bases, with 10 bases between. Germline V gives CDR1 SGHVS, CDR2 FQNEAQ. Measured with immunoSEQ multiplex PCR; TCRdb has only the in-frame clones, and not every one. The sample records over 150,000 clones, around 94% being singletons. The clonotype comes from a woman aged 18 to 35 in good health. The V call is TRBV7-8, the J call TRBJ2-5; D is ambiguous. The sample consisted of blood. The CDR3 reads CASSLTGFEETQYF. CDR3 DNA: TGTGCCAGCAGCTTAACTGGGTTTGAAGAGACCCAGTACTTC.